Listed below are T cell receptor beta chains from one sample, sequenced in a study of T cell repertoires in cytomegalovirus infection. TCRdb reprocessed the reads with MiXCR, giving one entry per CDR3 protein. The table has over 150,000 distinct CDR3 sequences, approximately 15% seen once; the top ten hold 25% to 30%. Sequenced input: PBMCs. The receptors come from a human donor in good health (CMV status not recorded). Some clones in this sample may be carry-over from other donors' samples. Both conserved end residues are part of each CDR3. The D gene is left open where the match is weak. For some rows the clone size is stated as once, few or many, or as a class when expanded; others skip it.

>TRBV10-3|TRBD1|TRBJ1-1|NA
CAISDGQGAFF
TGTGCCATCAGTGACGGACAGGGAGCTTTCTTT
>TRBV12-3/TRBV12-4|NA|TRBJ2-4|few
CASSLRGWDIQYF
TGTGCCAGCAGTTTACGAGGGTGGGACATTCAGTACTTC
>TRBV7-3|NA|TRBJ2-2|NA
CASSLTNTNTGELFF
TGTGCCAGCAGCTTAACGAACACGAACACCGGGGAGCTGTTTTTT
>TRBV28|TRBD1|TRBJ2-1|NA
CASSLRGTGAYNEQFF
TGTGCCAGCAGTTTACGGGGGACAGGAGCGTACAATGAGCAGTTCTTC
>TRBV28|NA|TRBJ1-6|NA
CASSLRSYNSPLHF
TGTGCCAGCAGTTTACGCTCCTATAATTCACCCCTCCACTTT
>TRBV29-1|NA|TRBJ2-6|NA
CSALGRQISGANVLTF
TGCAGCGCCCTCGGCAGACAGATCTCTGGGGCCAACGTCCTGACTTTC
>TRBV7-2|NA|TRBJ1-1|NA
CASSLSGREPNTEAFF
TGTGCCAGCAGCTTATCGGGCAGGGAGCCGAACACTGAAGCTTTCTTT
>TRBV12-3/TRBV12-4|NA|TRBJ2-4|many
CASSGTKNIQYF
TGTGCCAGCTCCGGGACCAAAAACATTCAGTACTTC
>TRBV9|NA|TRBJ2-3|medium-sized
CASSVERAPLTDTQYF
TGTGCCAGCAGCGTAGAAAGGGCCCCGCTCACAGATACGCAGTATTTT
>TRBV11-2|TRBD1|TRBJ1-5|many
CASSSGQGTHQPQHF
TGTGCCAGCAGCTCGGGACAGGGGACGCATCAGCCCCAGCATTTT
>TRBV20-1|NA|TRBJ1-2|few
CSARDPTNYGYTF
TGCAGTGCTAGAGATCCAACGAACTATGGCTACACCTTC
>TRBV7-8|NA|TRBJ1-1|many
CASSFPAGATEAFF
TGTGCCAGCAGCTTTCCTGCAGGGGCAACTGAAGCTTTCTTT
>TRBV28|NA|TRBJ2-1|many
CASSFDNEQFF
TGTGCCAGCAGTTTTGACAATGAGCAGTTCTTC
>TRBV2|NA|TRBJ2-2|NA
CASSERLAYTGELFF
TGTGCCAGCAGTGAACGCCTAGCGTACACCGGGGAGCTGTTTTTT
>TRBV5-1|NA|TRBJ1-2|few
CASGRQGFGYTF
TGCGCCAGCGGTCGTCAGGGATTTGGCTACACCTTC
>TRBV7-9|TRBD2|TRBJ2-5|many
CASSSAGVGETQYF
TGTGCCAGCAGCTCAGCGGGAGTGGGGGAGACCCAGTACTTC
>TRBV5-1|NA|TRBJ2-7|few
CASSLRGDLRDEQYF
TGCGCCAGCAGCTTGAGAGGAGACCTCCGGGACGAGCAGTACTTC
>TRBV7-9|NA|TRBJ1-4|many
CASSPPRGEKLFF
TGTGCCAGCAGCCCCCCGCGGGGTGAAAAACTGTTTTTT
>TRBV6-2/TRBV6-3|NA|TRBJ2-2|many
CASSKLSWRENTGELFF
TGTGCCAGCAGTAAACTTTCGTGGCGGGAGAACACCGGGGAGCTGTTTTTT
>TRBV6-6|TRBD1|TRBJ2-5|few
CASSVPGQGQETQYF
TGTGCCAGCAGTGTCCCGGGACAGGGACAAGAGACCCAGTACTTC
>TRBV7-4|NA|TRBJ2-2|NA
CASSWDPDTGELFF
TGTGCCAGCAGCTGGGACCCTGACACCGGGGAGCTGTTTTTT
>TRBV5-4|TRBD2|TRBJ2-1|NA
CASSLDVAGVFSVF
TGTGCCAGCAGCTTGGATGTCGCGGGAGTTTTCTCGGTCTTC
>TRBV7-2|NA|TRBJ2-1|many
CASSLRSYNEQFF
TGTGCCAGCAGCTTACGGTCCTACAATGAGCAGTTCTTC
>TRBV5-1|NA|TRBJ2-1|NA
CASSPYREVLNNEQFF
TGCGCCAGCAGCCCGTACAGGGAAGTCCTTAACAATGAGCAGTTCTTC
>TRBV6-4|TRBD2|TRBJ2-1|few
CASSDSAGGYNEQFF
TGTGCCAGCAGTGACTCAGCGGGGGGCTACAATGAGCAGTTCTTC
>TRBV4-1|TRBD1|TRBJ2-1|NA
CASSQDSRTGGYNEQFF
TGTGCCAGCAGCCAAGATTCCCGGACAGGGGGATACAATGAGCAGTTCTTC
>TRBV12-3/TRBV12-4|TRBD1|TRBJ2-7|few
CASSLIGTGLSYEQYF
TGTGCCAGCAGTCTAATAGGGACAGGGCTGTCCTACGAGCAGTACTTC
>TRBV7-2|NA|TRBJ2-2|many
CASSLDGTHTGELFF
TGTGCCAGCAGCTTAGACGGGACCCACACCGGGGAGCTGTTTTTT
>TRBV7-9|NA|TRBJ2-7|few
CASSQPSSYEQYF
TGTGCCAGCAGCCAGCCTAGCAGCTACGAGCAGTACTTC
>TRBV25-1|TRBD2|TRBJ2-2|NA
CASSAGGGTGELFF
TGTGCCAGCAGTGCGGGGGGGGGCACCGGGGAGCTGTTTTTT
>TRBV7-2|NA|TRBJ1-6|many
CASSPGPFPPLHF
TGTGCCAGCAGCCCCGGACCCTTTCCGCCCCTCCACTTT
>TRBV15|TRBD1|TRBJ1-3|few
CATSTGQLVGNTIYF
TGTGCCACCAGTACGGGACAGCTCGTAGGGAACACCATATATTTT
>TRBV28|NA|TRBJ2-1|NA
CASSPAGAGMAEQFF
TGTGCCAGCAGTCCCGCCGGGGCAGGGATGGCTGAGCAGTTCTTC
>TRBV12-3/TRBV12-4|NA|TRBJ1-5|NA
CASSPTHLPNSNQPQHF
TGTGCCAGCAGCCCTACCCACTTGCCCAATAGCAATCAGCCCCAGCATTTT
>TRBV7-9|NA|TRBJ1-3|many
CATAPEGFVHF
TGTGCCACCGCCCCAGAGGGTTTTGTTCATTTT
>TRBV15|NA|TRBJ2-2|NA
CATSNLQGNTGELFF
TGTGCCACCAGCAACTTACAGGGGAACACCGGGGAGCTGTTTTTT
>TRBV28|NA|TRBJ2-3|NA
CASSLASSPDTQYF
TGTGCCAGCAGTTTGGCAAGCTCCCCAGATACGCAGTATTTT
>TRBV29-1|NA|TRBJ2-2|NA
CSVERGGNTGELFF
TGCAGCGTTGAGAGGGGGGGTAACACCGGGGAGCTGTTTTTT
>TRBV13|NA|TRBJ2-7|NA
CASSLKGITHEQYF
TGTGCCAGCAGCTTAAAGGGGATAACTCACGAGCAGTACTTC
>TRBV7-2|TRBD1|TRBJ2-7|many
CASSMTGFSYEQYF
TGTGCCAGCAGCATGACAGGGTTCTCCTACGAGCAGTACTTC
>TRBV9|NA|TRBJ1-1|NA
CASSAPGANTEAFF
TGTGCCAGCAGCGCTCCAGGGGCGAACACTGAAGCTTTCTTT
>TRBV7-2|TRBD2|TRBJ2-2|many
CASIQREGTGELFF
TGTGCCAGCATACAGCGGGAGGGCACCGGGGAGCTGTTTTTT